Listed here are 16 T cell receptor beta chains from one sample, sequenced in a study of CD8 T cells in ankylosing spondylitis (dated by TCRdb to 2016 to 2017). The study at large found these results: Blood from ankylosing spondylitis patients appeared to be characterized by a TCR beta motif composed of eight highly homologous amino acid variants.

These TCRs are of unknown antigen specificity. Library preparation was by 5' RACE. The sequencing machine was an Illumina HiSeq 2500. TCRdb trimmed public reads at Q25 via fastp, called clones via MiXCR and kept in-frame beta chains. All rows with the same CDR3 protein become a single entry with the most common DNA and genes. For this sample there are 200,000 to 250,000 distinct CDR3 sequences; approximately 7.3% appear just once. The top ten clones comprise 13% to 15% of the sample. Source material: blood, either unsorted or a sorted T cell fraction (not recorded which). The receptor set was obtained from a male donor with ankylosing spondylitis.

This clonotype appeared many times. V is TRBV6-5 and J is TRBJ2-5; D gene unclear. The CDR3 length is 12 residues. Trimming pared 4 bases from V and 4 bases from J, leaving 7 bases between. Germline loops: CDR1 MNHEY, CDR2 SVGAGI. The CDR3 DNA reads as TGTGCCAGCAGTTCCCCTCCAGAGACCCAGTACTTC. Protein product: CASSSPPETQYF.

This clonotype was seen a handful of times. This chain uses TRBV7-9 with TRBJ2-7; weak D call: TRBD1 (6 bases). This CDR3 region has 14 residues. Germline CDR1 reads SEHNR; CDR2 reads FQNEAQ (reference sequence). Trimming left V 5 bases short and J 2 bases short, with 13 bases between. The CDR3 sequence is CASSPQGEPYEQYF. CDR3 nucleotide sequence: TGTGCCAGCAGCCCACAGGGTGAGCCCTACGAGCAGTACTTC.

This clonotype has at least ten counts. The genes are TRBV10-3 and TRBJ2-7; 8 nucleotides align to TRBD1. V shed 7 bases and J 1 base; nucleotides not matched to a gene: 9. The germline V gene encodes CDR1 ENHRY and CDR2 SYGVKD. CDR3 length: 15 residues. DNA for the CDR3: TGTGCCATCAACGACAGGGGTATAAAATCCTACGAGCAGTACTTC. It codes for CAINDRGIKSYEQYF.

This clonotype was detected only a few times. The CDR3: CASTVRGYQETQYF. The CDR3 DNA sequence: TGTGCCAGCACCGTCAGAGGGTACCAAGAGACCCAGTACTTC. The gene calls are TRBV28 and TRBJ2-5, with D possibly being TRBD2 (5 bases). The CDR3 covers 14 residues. Trimming stripped 7 bases from V and 0 bases from J, with 12 bases between. CDR1 and CDR2 from the germline V gene are MDHEN and SYDVKM.

Here the CDR3 reads CASSSGLWGGYTF. The DNA for the CDR3 is TGTGCCAGCAGTTCCGGGCTCTGGGGGGGCTACACCTTC. The rearrangement joins TRBV27 to TRBJ1-2; D perhaps matches TRBD1 (5 bases). Trimming took 4 bases from V and 8 from J, leaving 14 bases between them. The CDR3 covers 13 residues. CDR1 and CDR2 (germline): MNHEY, SMNVEV (reference sequence).

V is TRBV20-1 and J is TRBJ2-7; D possibly corresponds to TRBD2 (7 bases). Germline CDR1 and CDR2: DFQATT and SNEGSKA (reference sequence). The V and J ends lost 0 bases and 7 bases respectively, with 13 bases between them. This CDR3 spans 13 amino acids. The CDR3 region has the DNA TGCAGTGCTAGAGACAGGGGAGCGGGGGAGCAGTACTTC. Translation gives CSARDRGAGEQYF.

This clonotype showed up many times. V usage is TRBV20-1 and J usage is TRBJ1-5, with no clear D. From germline, CDR1 is DFQATT and CDR2 SNEGSKA (reference sequence). With 0 bases removed from V and 0 bases from J, the gap between germline ends came to 9 bases. This CDR3 has 15 residues. The CDR3 DNA reads TGCAGTGCTAGAGATTTGACCGATAGCAATCAGCCCCAGCATTTT. Encoded protein: CSARDLTDSNQPQHF.

This clonotype was observed at least ten times. The V and J genes are TRBV29-1 and TRBJ2-1; D is unclear. The V gene's germline CDR1 is SQVTM and CDR2 ANQGSEA. The CDR3 has 14 residues. V dropped 3 bases and J dropped 0 bases, with 9 bases sitting between them. In DNA form, the CDR3 reads TGCAGCGTTGATTCTGGAGCCTCCTACAATGAGCAGTTCTTC. It is translated as CSVDSGASYNEQFF.

This clonotype was counted ten times or more. V usage is TRBV6-5 and J usage is TRBJ1-5, with D perhaps matching TRBD1 (5 bases). The CDR3 length is 17 residues. Germline V gives CDR1 MNHEY, CDR2 SVGAGI. V shed 2 bases and J shed 3 bases, with 17 bases lying between them. CDR3 amino acids: CASSYGPYRGVNQPQHF. The DNA of the CDR3 is TGTGCCAGCAGTTACGGGCCGTATAGGGGTGTCAATCAGCCCCAGCATTTT.

Concerning this clonotype itself: A much more abundant neighbour one base away suggests this may be a read error. The CDR3 DNA reads as TGTGCCTGCAGCTTAGGGGCAGCTCAGGATGGCTACACCTTC. Translation: CACSLGAAQDGYTF. The chain joins TRBV7-9 to TRBJ1-2; TRBD1 is a possible D gene (5 bases). The CDR3 has 14 amino acids. In germline, CDR1 is SEHNR, CDR2 FQNEAQ (reference sequence).

This clonotype was found many times. V is TRBV4-1 and J is TRBJ2-1; TRBD2 aligns across 8 bases. The CDR3 has 14 residues. CDR1 and CDR2 from the germline V gene are MGHRA and YSYEKL. With V trimmed by 5 bases and J by 5 bases, 5 bases remained unmatched. CDR3 DNA: TGCGCCAGCAGCGCTCAGCGGGAGAACAATGAGCAGTTCTTC. Its translation is CASSAQRENNEQFF.

J is TRBJ2-7 and V is TRBV20-1; 8 positions match TRBD1. The germline V gene has CDR1 DFQATT and CDR2 SNEGSKA (reference sequence). V was pared by 6 bases and J by 0 bases, with 7 bases of the junction left unmatched. The CDR3 length is 14 residues. CDR3 protein: CSATPGTGSYEQYF. As DNA, the CDR3 is TGCAGTGCGACCCCCGGGACAGGCTCCTACGAGCAGTACTTC.

The genes are TRBV27 and TRBJ2-7, with 9 bases aligning to TRBD2. Germline V gives CDR1 MNHEY, CDR2 SMNVEV (reference sequence). The CDR3 runs 14 residues. Unmatched junction bases numbered 4, after V lost 2 bases and J lost 5 bases. CDR3 region: CASSLNPSGNEQYF. CDR3 bases: TGTGCCAGCAGTTTAAACCCTAGCGGGAACGAGCAGTACTTC.

This clonotype was seen many times. V and J are TRBV28 and TRBJ2-7; D uncertain. Germline V gene lookup returns CDR1 MDHEN and CDR2 SYDVKM. The CDR3 contains 16 residues. V gave up 9 bases and J gave up 0 bases, with 21 bases separating them. CDR3 bases: TGTGCCAGTTCCCCCCCCATCACTCTCGGCTCCTACGAGCAGTACTTC. Protein: CASSPPITLGSYEQYF.

This clonotype was detected many times. V usage is TRBV4-3 and J usage is TRBJ1-2; 7 bases align to TRBD1. The V gene's germline CDR1 is LGHNA and CDR2 YSLEER. This CDR3 has 15 amino acids. Trimming at V came to 0 bases and at J to 4 bases, leaving 5 bases not matched to a gene. The CDR3 reads CASSQELGQAYGYTF. The CDR3 coding sequence is TGCGCCAGCAGCCAAGAGTTAGGACAGGCCTATGGCTACACCTTC.

This clonotype was counted ten times or more. This chain connects TRBV12-3 or TRBV12-4 to TRBJ2-3; D may be TRBD2 (6 bases). This CDR3 has 17 residues. V lost 1 base to trimming and J lost 0 bases, with 14 bases between them. CDR3 in amino acids: CASSLGGTPGSTDTQYF. The DNA for the CDR3 is TGTGCCAGCAGTTTAGGTGGGACTCCGGGTAGCACAGATACGCAGTATTTT.